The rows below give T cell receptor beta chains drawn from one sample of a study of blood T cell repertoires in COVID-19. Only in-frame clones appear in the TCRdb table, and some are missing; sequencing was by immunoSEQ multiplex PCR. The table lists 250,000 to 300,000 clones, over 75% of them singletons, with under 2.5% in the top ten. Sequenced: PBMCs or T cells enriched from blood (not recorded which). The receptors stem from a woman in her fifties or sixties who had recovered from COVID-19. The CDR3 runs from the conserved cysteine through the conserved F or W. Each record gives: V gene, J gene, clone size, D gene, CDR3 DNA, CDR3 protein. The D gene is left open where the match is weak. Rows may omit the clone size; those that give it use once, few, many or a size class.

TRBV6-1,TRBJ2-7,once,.,TGTGCCAGCAGAATTAGACAGGCCCCCGAGCAGTACTTC,CASRIRQAPEQYF
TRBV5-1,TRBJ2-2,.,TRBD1,TGCGCCAGCAGCTTTATGCAGGGGGAAACCGGGGAGCTGTTTTTT,CASSFMQGETGELFF
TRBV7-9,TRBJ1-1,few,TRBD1,TGTGCCAGCAGCCCCGGGACAGTGAACACTGAAGCTTTCTTT,CASSPGTVNTEAFF
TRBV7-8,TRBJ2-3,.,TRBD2,TGTGCCAGCAGCTCTTGGACTAGCGGGAGCACAGATACGCAGTATTTT,CASSSWTSGSTDTQYF
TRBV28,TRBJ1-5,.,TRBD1,TGTGCCAGCAGTCCGGGACAGCTTAGCAATCAGCCCCAGCATTTT,CASSPGQLSNQPQHF
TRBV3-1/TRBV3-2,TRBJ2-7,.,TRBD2,TGTGCCAGCAGCCAGACTAGCGGCGCTACCTACGAGCAGTACTTC,CASSQTSGATYEQYF
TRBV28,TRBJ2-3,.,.,TGTGCCAGCATTCCCTGGGGGGGCGCCGGCACAGATACGCAGTATTTT,CASIPWGGAGTDTQYF
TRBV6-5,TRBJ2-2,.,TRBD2,TGTGCCAGCAGTTACGGGCTAGCGGGATATCCCGGGGAGCTGTTTTTT,CASSYGLAGYPGELFF
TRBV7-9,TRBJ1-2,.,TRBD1,TGTGCCAGCAGCTTAGACAGGGGAAGCTACACCTTC,CASSLDRGSYTF
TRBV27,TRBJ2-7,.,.,TGTGCCAGCAGTTTAAGCCTAAATCACGAGCAGTACTTC,CASSLSLNHEQYF
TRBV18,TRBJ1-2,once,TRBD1,TGTGCCAGCTCACCATCCGGGGACAGCAACTATGGCTACACCTTC,CASSPSGDSNYGYTF
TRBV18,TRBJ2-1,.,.,TGTGCCAGCTCGTGGGGCAGGAGGGGAGACTACAATGAGCAGTTCTTC,CASSWGRRGDYNEQFF
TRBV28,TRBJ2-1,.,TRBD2,TGTGCCAGCAGACGAACTAGCGGGAGTGAGCAGTTCTTC,CASRRTSGSEQFF
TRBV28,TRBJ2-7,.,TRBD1,TGTGCCAGCAGTTCCCCGGGGACAGCCTCCTACGAGCAGTACTTC,CASSSPGTASYEQYF
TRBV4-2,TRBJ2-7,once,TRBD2,TGTGCCAGCAGCCAAGGGCCCGCTAGCGGGAGGAGGTCCTACGAGCAGTACTTC,CASSQGPASGRRSYEQYF
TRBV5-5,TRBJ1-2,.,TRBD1,TGTGCCAGCAGCTTGGGGGGACAGGGACTTGCCTATGGCTACACCTTC,CASSLGGQGLAYGYTF
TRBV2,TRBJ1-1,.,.,TGTGCCAGCAGTGCCGAGGGAGGGATCACTGAAGCTTTCTTT,CASSAEGGITEAFF
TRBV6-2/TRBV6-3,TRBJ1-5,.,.,TGTGCCAGCAGTTACCTCAGGGATTCCTTAGGCAATCAGCCCCAGCATTTT,CASSYLRDSLGNQPQHF
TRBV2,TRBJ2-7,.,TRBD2,TGTGCCAGCAACCCGACCCGGGGAGCGGGAGACTACGAGCAGTACTTC,CASNPTRGAGDYEQYF
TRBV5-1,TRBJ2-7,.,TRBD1,TGCGCCAGCAGCTTGGGGACAGGGCCCCCCTACGAGCAGTACTTC,CASSLGTGPPYEQYF
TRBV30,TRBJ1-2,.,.,TGTGCCTGGAGTGTCTCTGGGACACTCTATGGCTACACCTTC,CAWSVSGTLYGYTF
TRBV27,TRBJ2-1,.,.,TGTGCCAGCAGTTTATCCTCCAGGGGCCCCAGACGGAATGAGCAGTTCTTC,CASSLSSRGPRRNEQFF
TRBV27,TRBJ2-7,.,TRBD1,TGTGCCAGCAGGTTGACAGGGACCTTCGACGAGCAGTACTTC,CASRLTGTFDEQYF